The 14 T cell receptor beta chains below come from one sample, sequenced in a study of blood T cell repertoires in COVID-19. Sequencing used immunoSEQ multiplex PCR; TCRdb keeps in-frame clones, though not all of them. The table lists around 150,000 clones, about 82% of them singletons. The specimen was peripheral blood. The source is an elderly woman with active or convalescent COVID-19.

This clone was detected only a few times. The gene calls are TRBV30 and TRBJ1-6; 8 bases match TRBD1. The V gene end was trimmed by 4 bases and the J gene end by 6 bases; junction bases not matched to a gene: 11. The CDR3 is 16 amino acids. CDR1 GTSNPN and CDR2 SVGIG come from the germline V gene (reference sequence). Here the CDR3 DNA reads TGTGCCTGGACCGTCGCAGGGGGCTTTTTTAATTCACCCCTCCACTTT. Translated: CAWTVAGGFFNSPLHF.

The chain couples TRBV5-1 to TRBJ2-5; TRBD2 matches 14 bases. V lost 0 bases, J lost 3 bases, and 10 bases stayed unmatched. Germline values: CDR1 SGHRS, CDR2 YFSETQ. This CDR3 contains 19 residues. The CDR3 sequence is CASSLGLAGGKGGKETQYF. The CDR3 DNA reads TGCGCCAGCAGCTTGGGACTAGCGGGGGGGAAAGGCGGAAAAGAGACCCAGTACTTC. The full variable domain, its missing parts supplied by reference TRBV5-1 and TRBJ2-5, is KAGVTQTPRYLIKTRGQQVTLSCSPISGHRSVSWYQQTPGQGLQFLFEYFSETQRNKGNFPGRFSGRQFSNSRSEMNVSTLELGDSALYLCASSLGLAGGKGGKETQYFGPGTRLLVL.

This sequence joins TRBV7-6 and TRBJ2-3; TRBD2 matches 12 bases. This CDR3 has 16 residues. Trimming removed 1 base from V and 6 bases from J; junction bases left unmatched: 5. Germline V gene data show CDR1 as SGHVS and CDR2 as FNYEAQ. CDR3 sequence: CASSLGLAGARDTQYF. The CDR3 DNA reads TGTGCCAGCAGCTTAGGACTAGCGGGGGCCCGGGATACGCAGTATTTT.

DNA for the CDR3: TGTGCCAGCAGAGGGAGAACTGAAGCTTTCTTT. Encoded protein: CASRGRTEAFF. The chain links TRBV7-6 to TRBJ1-1; D unclear. The V gene's germline CDR1 is SGHVS and CDR2 FNYEAQ. The CDR3 has 11 residues. V lost 6 bases, J lost 5 bases, and 7 bases lay in between.

This clone was detected a few times. The gene calls are TRBV14 and TRBJ1-4; possible D gene TRBD1, 5 bases. V gave up 4 bases and J gave up 7 bases, with 10 bases separating them. In germline, CDR1 is SGHDN, CDR2 FVKESK. This CDR3 comprises 13 residues. CDR3 nucleotide sequence: TGTGCCAGCAGCCCCGTCGGGGGTGAAAAACTGTTTTTT. Its protein is CASSPVGGEKLFF.

The V and J genes are TRBV7-5 and TRBJ2-6; the table assigns TRBD1, which was not confirmed against the DNA. TRBV7-5 counts as a pseudogene. The CDR3 runs to 17 residues. Here the CDR3 DNA reads TGTGCCAGTGTTTTGTTTGGGGGCCCCTCTGGGGCCAACGTCCTGACTTTC. Translating it yields CASVLFGGPSGANVLTF.

This clone was detected a few times. The chain employs TRBV7-2 and TRBJ2-7; D is unresolved. This CDR3 is 14 amino acids long. With 5 bases removed from V and 2 bases from J, the gap between germline ends came to 13 bases. CDR1 and CDR2 from the germline V gene are SGHTA and FQGNSA. In DNA form, the CDR3 reads TGTGCCAGCAGCCATCCGAGCTCCGCCTACGAGCAGTACTTC. Its translation is CASSHPSSAYEQYF.

The rearrangement links TRBV15 to TRBJ1-5, with D perhaps TRBD1 (6 bases). Germline V gives CDR1 LNHNV, CDR2 YYDKDF (reference sequence). The CDR3 is made up of 15 amino acids. V lost 3 bases and J lost 6, with 15 bases in between. The CDR3 region is CATSRDTGMSQPQHF. The CDR3 DNA follows: TGTGCCACCAGCAGGGATACAGGGATGAGTCAGCCCCAGCATTTT.

This clone was detected only a few times. The J gene is TRBJ1-4, the V gene TRBV18; 10 bases fit TRBD1. Germline values: CDR1 KGHSH, CDR2 LQKENI. V dropped 3 bases and J dropped 6; count of bases not matched to a gene: 16. CDR3 length: 19 residues. The CDR3 reads CASSPRGQGGAQGDEKLFF. CDR3 DNA sequence: TGTGCCAGCTCACCCCGCGGACAGGGGGGCGCCCAGGGGGATGAAAAACTGTTTTTT.

The rearrangement links TRBV20-1 to TRBJ1-1; D gene uncertain. V was pared by 6 bases and J by 7 bases, with 12 bases between. The CDR3 runs to 11 residues. The V gene's germline CDR1 is DFQATT and CDR2 SNEGSKA (reference sequence). The CDR3 coding sequence is TGCAGTGCCCAGGATAACGTTGAAGCTTTCTTT. The encoded protein is CSAQDNVEAFF.

The chain has TRBV30 and TRBJ1-2; 9 nucleotides align to TRBD1. Germline CDR1 reads GTSNPN; CDR2 reads SVGIG (reference sequence). The CDR3 extends over 14 amino acids. V trimming: 3 bases; J trimming: 8 bases; junction bases outside the gene matches: 10. This chain's CDR3 is CAWRPSPDRGGYTF. Here the CDR3 DNA reads TGTGCCTGGAGACCATCCCCGGACAGGGGCGGCTACACCTTC.

The chain couples TRBV6-5 to TRBJ1-4; 10 nucleotides line up with TRBD1. Germline CDR1 and CDR2: MNHEY and SVGAGI. V lost 7 bases, J lost 10 bases, and 6 bases stayed unmatched. This CDR3 region has 13 residues. As DNA, the CDR3 is TGTGCCAGCATCGCGGACAGGGGGGGAAAACTGTTTTTT. Protein: CASIADRGGKLFF.

Written as DNA, the CDR3 is TGTGCCAGCAGTTTGGCTGAAGGCTACACCTTC. Translation: CASSLAEGYTF. The V call is TRBV12-3 or TRBV12-4, the J call TRBJ1-2; D not certain. V dropped 3 bases and J dropped 8 bases, with 7 bases sitting between them. This CDR3 is built from 11 residues.

The rearrangement joins TRBV20-1 to TRBJ2-7; 7 bases agree with TRBD2. Germline CDR1 is DFQATT and CDR2 is SNEGSKA (reference sequence). The CDR3 has 13 residues. V was clipped by 3 bases and J by 3 bases; unmatched bases: 5. The CDR3 nucleotides read TGCAGTGCTAGTAGGGAGGGCCTCTACGAGCAGTACTTC. Amino acids: CSASREGLYEQYF.